The 4 T cell receptor beta chains in this list originate from one sample, sequenced in a study of shared clonotypes between healthy human individuals. The protocol was immunoSEQ multiplex PCR, while the TCRdb copy is restricted to in-frame clones and leaves out a portion. The repertoire has around 200,000 clones, 60% to 75% of them found once; the top ten carry about 10%. The sequencing input was memory CD4+ T cells sorted from blood. Regarding subset: CD45RA-negative fraction. These receptor sequences come from a man younger than 45 in good health.

The V and J genes are TRBV10-3 and TRBJ2-1; tentatively, D is TRBD1 (5 bases). Trimming took 3 bases from V and 4 from J, leaving 13 bases between them. This CDR3 contains 15 residues. CDR1 ENHRY and CDR2 SYGVKD come from the germline V gene. The CDR3 loop is CAISDARTPYNEQFF. DNA of the CDR3: TGTGCCATCAGTGACGCGAGGACACCTTACAATGAGCAGTTCTTC.

The chain has TRBV7-2 and TRBJ2-3; weak D call: TRBD2 (5 bases). The length of the CDR3 is 17 residues. The ends were cut back, 2 bases at V and 6 bases at J, with 21 bases in the middle. Germline loops: CDR1 SGHTA, CDR2 FQGNSA. CDR3: CASSLTPSGFLGDTQYF. In DNA form, the CDR3 reads TGTGCCAGCAGCTTAACCCCTTCGGGATTTCTGGGGGATACGCAGTATTTT.

The rearrangement joins TRBV10-3 to TRBJ2-5; unclear D gene. Germline lookup yields CDR1 ENHRY and CDR2 SYGVKD. This CDR3 has 14 amino acids. The ends were cut back, 0 bases at V and 6 bases at J, with 11 bases in the middle. For the CDR3, the DNA is TGTGCCATCAGTGAGTCGACCCCAGGAAAGACCCAGTACTTC. Protein product: CAISESTPGKTQYF.

This clone was counted ten times or more. The chain links TRBV14 to TRBJ2-5; D gene uncertain. The germline V and J ends were trimmed by 1 base and 5 bases, with 5 bases remaining between them. Germline V gene lookup returns CDR1 SGHDN and CDR2 FVKESK. The CDR3 runs 12 residues. The CDR3 DNA reads as TGTGCCAGCAGCCAAGTGGGGGAGACCCAGTACTTC. Translated, it gives CASSQVGETQYF.